This T cell receptor beta chain stems from a study of HIV-infected children after antiretroviral therapy interruption. The treatment here: PENTA 11 planned treatment interruption arm or continuous ART arm. Only samples with at least 5 million viable PBMCs qualified. Sorting from thawed PBMCs isolated naive CD4+ CD45RA+ CD45RO- T cells. Unique molecular identifiers were included in an RNA-based 3' RACE TCR library. One entry per CDR3 protein results from TCRdb running MiXCR on the 3' RACE reads. The table includes roughly 46,000 distinct CDR3 sequences, around 4.7% detected once. CDR1 and CDR2 (germline): MGHDK, SYGVNS. The CDR3 extends over 11 amino acids. V lost 5 bases to trimming and J lost 5 bases, with 5 bases between them. This clonotype was counted many times.

The sample consisted of CD45RA+ CD4+ T cells from PBMCs, pooled from several time points, taken from a donor given antiretroviral therapy, either interrupted or continuous. The subset here: naive CD4+ CD45RA+ CD45RO- T cells. This clonotype was sampled from a pool of human donors with HIV. V usage is TRBV25-1 and J usage is TRBJ2-3; D gene unclear. CDR3 sequence: CASSPRDTQYF. CDR3 sequence (DNA): TGTGCCAGCAGTCCTCGAGATACGCAGTATTTT.